This TCR beta chain was observed in a study of T cells in localized non-small cell lung cancer. Study-wide results and limits: Tumor trailed uninvolved adjacent lung in T cell clonality, which peaked there.

For this clone: Its antigen is unknown.

Germline V gene data show CDR1 as MNHNS and CDR2 as SASEGT. This CDR3 is 16 amino acids long. Trimming stripped 2 bases from V and 1 base from J, with 12 bases between. Using immunoSEQ multiplex PCR, the repertoire was profiled, and TCRdb retains in-frame clones only, with some absent. The repertoire has about 59,000 clones, 91% of them found once; the top ten carry nearly 20%. This clonotype was sampled from a man aged 40 to 69 with stage I lung adenocarcinoma. The material sequenced was peripheral blood, taken before any cancer treatment. The chain combines TRBV6-1 with TRBJ1-5; D might be TRBD1 (6 bases). CDR3: CASSESWGLSNQPQHF. CDR3 in DNA: TGTGCCAGCAGTGAATCATGGGGGCTGAGCAATCAGCCCCAGCATTTT.